This record looks at one T cell receptor (beta chain) sequence and its context. What it binds is not known. The sample comes from a study of cytomegalovirus exposure and HLA in healthy donors. Study at large: In an early release, HLA-typed donors contributed tens of millions of unique TCR sequences. General observations from the study: Available immune exposure information was restricted to CMV serostatus only.

PCR involved 60 Vbeta and 13 Jbeta primers. TCRdb's table, derived via immunoSEQ multiplex PCR, lists solely in-frame clones and lacks some. The sample lists around 130,000 clones, over 70% seen once, with around 4.1% in the top ten. V shed 3 bases and J 4 bases; nucleotides not matched to a gene: 4. The V gene's germline CDR1 is SGHVS and CDR2 FNYEAQ. The length of the CDR3 is 15 residues. The TCR sequence derives from a woman in her thirties or forties in good health and CMV-seronegative. What was sequenced was PBMCs. V usage is TRBV7-6 and J usage is TRBJ1-3; TRBD1 aligns across 9 bases. CDR3 in amino acids: CASSFRTGEGNTIYF. In DNA, the CDR3 is TGTGCCAGCAGCTTCCGGACAGGGGAAGGAAACACCATATATTTT.